The clone carrying this T cell receptor (beta chain) was recorded a few times. Its antigen is unidentified. TCRdb ran MiXCR on the 5' RACE reads and lists one entry per CDR3 protein. The sample lists 150,000 to 200,000 distinct CDR3 sequences, around a tenth occurring once. This entry comes from a study of T-cell memory formation after mild COVID-19. CDR3 length: 15 residues. In germline, CDR1 is SGDLS, CDR2 YYNGEE. V dropped 1 base and J dropped 4 bases, with 13 bases sitting between them. Study results and caveats: Clones that contracted from day 15 to 85 were balanced CD4/CD8, while later expanders leaned CD4+. SARS-CoV-2 specificity was not confirmed for second-wave clones peaking on day 37. Contracting CD4+ clones lay largely in CM and EM, with CD8+ ones residing in EMRA.

The rearrangement links TRBV9 to TRBJ2-3, with D possibly matching TRBD1 (6 bases). The origin of this receptor is a man between 18 and 35 years old who had mild COVID-19 (a few samples of this study predate the infection). Cell type and time point are not known. Sequencing was carried out using PBMCs or a T cell subset sorted from them (not recorded which). CDR3 protein: CASSVNTGSPDTQYF. The DNA for the CDR3 is TGTGCCAGCAGCGTAAACACAGGGAGTCCAGATACGCAGTATTTT.